The text below deals with one T cell receptor beta chain. In the original analysis: Reference gene primers were amplified, and this amplification served to estimate nucleated cell counts. The repertoire was sequenced with immunoSEQ multiplex PCR; TCRdb's copy has only in-frame clones and lacks some. V, J and clone size were drawn from that table, and D and trimming were deduced from the DNA. The sample has about 250,000 clones, 65% to 85% seen once. Trimming cost V 7 bases and J 5 bases; bases outside gene matches: 8. Germline V gives CDR1 MNHEY, CDR2 SVGAGI. The CDR3 is made up of 15 amino acids. These data come from a study of blood T cell repertoires in COVID-19. Study details: The origin of the acute and convalescent COVID-19 samples was the United States, Italy and Spain. T cells, B-cell-depleted T cells, or PBMCs supplied cDNA or gDNA.

Source material: peripheral blood. The TCR sequence derives from a man older than 75 with acute or convalescent COVID-19. The chain couples TRBV6-5 to TRBJ2-5, with 12 bases identical to TRBD1. The CDR3 here is CASMRDRGQGETQYF. As DNA, the CDR3 is TGTGCCAGCATGAGGGACAGGGGGCAGGGTGAGACCCAGTACTTC.